This T cell receptor (beta chain) was documented in a study of blood T cell repertoires in COVID-19 (dated by TCRdb to the early 2020s). About the full investigation: Collaborator samples came from the United States, Italy and Spain and covered acute and convalescent phases of COVID-19. The prospective study material was composed of cDNA or gDNA derived from T cells, B-cell-depleted T cells, or PBMCs. The dataset comprised deeply sampled blood TCRbeta repertoires from subjects exposed to, actively infected with, or recovered from COVID-19. The repertoires were released in a freely available public database meant as a resource for research on the immune response to SARS-CoV-2. Samples came from the ongoing ImmuneRACE study (first 160 participants) plus 1,254 subjects from 6 global collaborators. The sample metadata nearly always contained a de-identified subject ID, COVID-19 status, age in years and sex. Where available, HLA class I and class II types were taken from metadata supplied by the sample provider and were not determined by assay-based typing.

What the research found in general, with its limitations: The amount of clinical and demographic metadata varied by source and participant and was provided uncurated.

With respect to this clone: Its antigen has not been determined. No much larger clonotype is one base removed from it; base qualities were not supplied.

TCRbeta CDR3 regions were amplified from genomic DNA by means of the immunoSEQ Assay, a bias-controlled multiplex PCR. The source study handled its data this way. The number of nucleated cells in each sample was estimated from the amplification of reference gene primers within the assay. To quantify the absolute abundance of each unique TCRbeta CDR3 rearrangement, sequence reads were collapsed and filtered. Productive Simpson clonality was computed per sample as the square root of Simpson's diversity index over productive rearrangements. The source is immuneACCESS, and TCRdb retained only in-frame sequences with V and J called. Part of the clones is not carried over; for the studies checked, unresolved V genes explain less than half of this, and the remainder is unexplained. The V and J calls and the clone size are those of that table, but D and trimming were determined from the DNA. The table for this sample lists 250,000 to 300,000 clones; roughly nine tenths of them were counted only once. Approximately 5% of the sample is in the top ten clones.

Samples from volunteer blood donors who had recovered from COVID-19 were contributed by a second Seattle source. Collaborating institutions collected whole blood in K2EDTA tubes following their own protocols. Collaborator samples were shipped for TCRbeta analysis as frozen whole blood, isolated PBMCs, or DNA extracted from either sample type. Trimming removed 3 bases from V and 3 bases from J, leaving 11 bases between the germline ends. The CDR3 runs 14 amino acids, cysteine and phenylalanine included. Only the CDR3 part of the read is kept: 42 bases, read in frame from the first base. The germline V gene encodes CDR1 MNHEY and CDR2 SMNVEV (reference sequence).

This clonotype originated in a woman between 35 and 50 years old who had recovered from COVID-19. Recombination joined TRBV27 with TRBJ1-1; the D region possibly corresponds to TRBD1 (5 bases align). Material: peripheral blood. The nucleotides are TGTGCCAGCAGTTTGGGGGGGACGGACACTGAAGCTTTCTTT. Translated, it reads CASSLGGTDTEAFF.